This T cell receptor (beta chain) was sequenced in a study of blood T cell repertoires in COVID-19. This table comes from immunoSEQ multiplex PCR, and its TCRdb copy is limited to in-frame clones, with some not included. There are some 340,000 clones in the sample; 85% occur only once, and about 3.6% lies in the top ten. This CDR3 contains 16 residues. J gave up 3 bases and V 4 bases, and 8 bases lay outside the gene matches. Germline-derived CDR1 and CDR2 are SGHRS and YFSETQ. The TCR was taken from a young woman with acute or convalescent COVID-19. Material for sequencing was peripheral blood. The chain is built from TRBV5-1 and TRBJ2-5; 11 bases agree with TRBD1. The CDR3 DNA reads as TGCGCCAGCAGCATACCTAGGACAGGGGGCAAAGAGACCCAGTACTTC. As protein: CASSIPRTGGKETQYF.